This T cell receptor beta chain was identified in a study of T-cell reconstitution after alpha-beta-depleted transplantation in children. Broader study findings: The study reportedly traced alpha-beta T cells about two months after transplant to several hundred expanded graft clones. Some patients owed their high day-60 TCRbeta diversity to surviving recipient T cells and thymic progenitors. One year post-transplant, T-cell counts and diversity were largely derived from T cells produced anew.

This CDR3 region has 13 residues. Trimming cost V 3 bases and J 8 bases; bases outside gene matches: 6. The V gene's germline CDR1 is GTSNPN and CDR2 SVGIG (reference sequence). The library targeted TCRbeta and was prepared with unique molecular identifiers. TCRdb recomputed calls from the PCR reads with MiXCR, one row per CDR3 protein. Of 450,000 to 600,000 distinct CDR3 sequences listed, roughly a tenth are singletons. This clonotype was seen more than once but under ten times. Its antigen remains unidentified. The sample here was PBMCs, taken before TCRalphabeta/CD19-depleted stem cell transplant. This chain joins TRBV30 and TRBJ1-2; 10 nucleotides line up with TRBD1. The TCR originated in a child aged 2-15 years with inherited bone marrow failure, due to receive a stem cell transplant. The CDR3 sequence: CAWSGTGERGYTF. The CDR3 bases are TGTGCCTGGAGCGGGACAGGGGAGCGGGGCTACACCTTC.